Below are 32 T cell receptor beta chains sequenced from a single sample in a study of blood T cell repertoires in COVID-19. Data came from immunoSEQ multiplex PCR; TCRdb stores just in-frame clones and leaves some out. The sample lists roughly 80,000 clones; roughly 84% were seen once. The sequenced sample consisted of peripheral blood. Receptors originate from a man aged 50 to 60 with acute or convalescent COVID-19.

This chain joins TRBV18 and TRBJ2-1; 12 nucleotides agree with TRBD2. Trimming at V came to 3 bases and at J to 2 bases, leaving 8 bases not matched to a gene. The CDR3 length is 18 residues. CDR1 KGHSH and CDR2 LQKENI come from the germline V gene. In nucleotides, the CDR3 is TGTGCCAGCTCACCGAACCCTAGCGGGGGGGCGGCCTACAATGAGCAGTTCTTC. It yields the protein CASSPNPSGGAAYNEQFF.

The CDR3: CASSTGGNTEAFF. The CDR3 DNA follows: TGTGCCAGTAGTACAGGGGGGAACACTGAAGCTTTCTTT. The V call is TRBV19, the J call TRBJ1-1; 7 nucleotides agree with TRBD1. Germline V gene data show CDR1 as LNHDA and CDR2 as SQIVND (reference sequence). The CDR3 consists of 13 residues. V dropped 4 bases and J dropped 1; count of bases not matched to a gene: 0.

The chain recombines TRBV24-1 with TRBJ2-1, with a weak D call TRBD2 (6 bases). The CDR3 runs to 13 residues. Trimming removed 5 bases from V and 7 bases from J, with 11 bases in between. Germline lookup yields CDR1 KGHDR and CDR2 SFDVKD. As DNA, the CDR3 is TGTGCCACCAGTGCGTCGGGAGTTAATGAGCAGTTCTTC. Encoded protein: CATSASGVNEQFF.

CDR3 in amino acids: CASSGASGNEQYF. CDR3 nucleotide sequence: TGCGCCAGCAGTGGGGCTAGCGGGAACGAGCAGTACTTC. V is TRBV10-2 and J is TRBJ2-7; 9 bases map to TRBD2. Germline V gene sequence: CDR1 WSHSY, CDR2 SAAADI. Trimming at V came to 4 bases and at J to 5 bases, leaving 3 bases not matched to a gene. CDR3 length: 13 amino acids.

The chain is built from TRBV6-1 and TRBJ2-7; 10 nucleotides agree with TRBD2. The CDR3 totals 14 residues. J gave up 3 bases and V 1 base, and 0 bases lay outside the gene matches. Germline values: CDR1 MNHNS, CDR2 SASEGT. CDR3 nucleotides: TGTGCCAGCAGTGAAGGGACTAGCGGCTACGAGCAGTACTTC. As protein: CASSEGTSGYEQYF.

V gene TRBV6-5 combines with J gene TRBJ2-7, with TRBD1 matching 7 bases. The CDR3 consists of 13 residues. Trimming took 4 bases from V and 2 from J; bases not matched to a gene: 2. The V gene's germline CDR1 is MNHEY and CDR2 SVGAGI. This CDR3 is CASSWDSTYEQYF. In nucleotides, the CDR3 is TGTGCCAGCAGTTGGGACAGCACCTACGAGCAGTACTTC.

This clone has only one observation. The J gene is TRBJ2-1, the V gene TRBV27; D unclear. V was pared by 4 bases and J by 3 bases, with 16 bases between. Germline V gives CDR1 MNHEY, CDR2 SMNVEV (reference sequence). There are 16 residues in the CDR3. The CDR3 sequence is CASSSFRGLLYNEQFF. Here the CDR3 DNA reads TGTGCCAGCAGTTCGTTCCGAGGTTTGCTCTACAATGAGCAGTTCTTC.

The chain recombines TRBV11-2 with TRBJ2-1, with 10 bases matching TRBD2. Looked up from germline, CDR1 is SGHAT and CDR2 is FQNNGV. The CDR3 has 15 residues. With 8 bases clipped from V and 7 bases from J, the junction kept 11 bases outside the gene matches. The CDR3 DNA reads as TGTGCCAGCCAGCTTTCCGGACTAGCGGAAAATGAGCAGTTCTTC. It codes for CASQLSGLAENEQFF.

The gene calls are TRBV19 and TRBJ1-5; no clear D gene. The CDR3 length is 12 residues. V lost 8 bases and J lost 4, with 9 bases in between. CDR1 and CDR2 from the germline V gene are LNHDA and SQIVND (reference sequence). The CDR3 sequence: CASQVGNQPQHF. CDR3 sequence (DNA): TGTGCCAGTCAGGTTGGGAATCAGCCCCAGCATTTT.

CDR3 DNA sequence: TGTGCCAGCAGGGGGGCAGTGAACACTGAAGCTTTCTTT. It translates to CASRGAVNTEAFF. The genes are TRBV12-3 or TRBV12-4 and TRBJ1-1, with a tentative D call TRBD1 (6 bases). The V end lost 6 bases, the J end lost 0 bases, and 8 bases lay between the germline ends. This CDR3 region has 13 residues.

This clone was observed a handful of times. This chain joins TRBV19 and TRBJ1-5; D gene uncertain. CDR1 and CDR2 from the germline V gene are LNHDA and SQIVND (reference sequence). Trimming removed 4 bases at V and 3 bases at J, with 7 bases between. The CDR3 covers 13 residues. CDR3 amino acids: CASSTHNNQPQHF. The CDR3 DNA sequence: TGTGCCAGTAGTACACATAACAATCAGCCCCAGCATTTT.

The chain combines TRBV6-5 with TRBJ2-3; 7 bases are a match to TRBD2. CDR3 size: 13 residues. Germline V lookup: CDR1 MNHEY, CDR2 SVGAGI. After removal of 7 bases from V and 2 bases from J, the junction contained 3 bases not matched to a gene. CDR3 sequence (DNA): TGTGCCAGCACCCAGCGGGACACAGATACGCAGTATTTT. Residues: CASTQRDTDTQYF.

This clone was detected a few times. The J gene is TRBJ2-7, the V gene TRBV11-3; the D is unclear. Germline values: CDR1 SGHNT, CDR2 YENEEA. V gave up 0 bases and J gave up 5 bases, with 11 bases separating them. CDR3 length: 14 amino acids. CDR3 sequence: CASSLDSSEDEQYF. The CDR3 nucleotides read TGTGCCAGCAGCTTAGACAGTTCAGAAGACGAGCAGTACTTC.

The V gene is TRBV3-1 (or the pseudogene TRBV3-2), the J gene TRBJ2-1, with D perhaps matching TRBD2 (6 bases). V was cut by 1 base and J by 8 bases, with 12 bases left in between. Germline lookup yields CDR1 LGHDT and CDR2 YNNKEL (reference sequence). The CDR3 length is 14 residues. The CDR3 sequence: CASSQVQRRDEQFF. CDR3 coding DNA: TGTGCCAGCAGCCAAGTGCAGCGGAGGGATGAGCAGTTCTTC.

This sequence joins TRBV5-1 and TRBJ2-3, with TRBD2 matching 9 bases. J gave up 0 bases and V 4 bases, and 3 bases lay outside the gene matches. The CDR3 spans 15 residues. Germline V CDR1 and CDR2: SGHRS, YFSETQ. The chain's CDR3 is CASSTSGSSTDTQYF. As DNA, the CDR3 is TGCGCCAGCAGCACTAGCGGGTCTAGCACAGATACGCAGTATTTT.

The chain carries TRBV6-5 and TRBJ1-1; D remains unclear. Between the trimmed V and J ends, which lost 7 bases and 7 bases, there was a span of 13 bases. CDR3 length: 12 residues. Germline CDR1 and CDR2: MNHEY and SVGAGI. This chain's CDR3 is CASTRQQGEAFF. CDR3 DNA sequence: TGTGCCAGCACTAGGCAGCAAGGTGAAGCTTTCTTT.

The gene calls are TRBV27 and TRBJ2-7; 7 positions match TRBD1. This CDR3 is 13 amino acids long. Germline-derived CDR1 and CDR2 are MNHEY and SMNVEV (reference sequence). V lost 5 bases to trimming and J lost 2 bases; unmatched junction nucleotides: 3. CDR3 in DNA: TGTGCCAGCAGTGCCGGGACAGCCTACGAGCAGTACTTC. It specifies CASSAGTAYEQYF.

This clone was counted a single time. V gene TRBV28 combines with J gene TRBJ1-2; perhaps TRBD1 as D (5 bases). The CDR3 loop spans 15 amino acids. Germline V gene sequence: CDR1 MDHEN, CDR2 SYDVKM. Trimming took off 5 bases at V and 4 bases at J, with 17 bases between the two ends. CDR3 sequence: CASSRRDFVFYGYTF. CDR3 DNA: TGTGCCAGCAGTCGCAGGGATTTCGTTTTCTATGGCTACACCTTC.

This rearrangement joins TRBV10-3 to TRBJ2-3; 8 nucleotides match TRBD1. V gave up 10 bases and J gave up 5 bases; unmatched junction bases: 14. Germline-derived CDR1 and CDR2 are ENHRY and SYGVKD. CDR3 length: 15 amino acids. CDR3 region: CATHRRTGSLDTQYF. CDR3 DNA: TGTGCCACTCACAGGAGGACAGGGTCCCTAGATACGCAGTATTTT.

In DNA, the CDR3 is TGTGCCAGCAGCGCGACAGGGATCACTGGGGCCAACGTCCTGACTTTC. Protein product: CASSATGITGANVLTF. The chain joins TRBV9 to TRBJ2-6, with 7 bases that match TRBD1. This CDR3 comprises 16 residues. V dropped 3 bases and J dropped 2; count of bases not matched to a gene: 5. The germline CDR1 and CDR2 sequences are SGDLS and YYNGEE.

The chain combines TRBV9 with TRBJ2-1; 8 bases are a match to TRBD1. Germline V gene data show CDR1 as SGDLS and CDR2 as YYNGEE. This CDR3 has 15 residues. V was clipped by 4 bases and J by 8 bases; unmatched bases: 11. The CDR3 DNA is TGTGCCAGCAGCATAGGACAGGGCGCGCACGATGAGCAGTTCTTC. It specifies CASSIGQGAHDEQFF.

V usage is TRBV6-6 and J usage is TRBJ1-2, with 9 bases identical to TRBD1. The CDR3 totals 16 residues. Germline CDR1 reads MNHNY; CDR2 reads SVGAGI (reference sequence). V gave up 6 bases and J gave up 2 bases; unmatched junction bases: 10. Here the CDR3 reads CASRPPGDRVNYGYTF. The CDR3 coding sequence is TGTGCCAGCAGACCACCGGGGGACAGGGTCAACTATGGCTACACCTTC.

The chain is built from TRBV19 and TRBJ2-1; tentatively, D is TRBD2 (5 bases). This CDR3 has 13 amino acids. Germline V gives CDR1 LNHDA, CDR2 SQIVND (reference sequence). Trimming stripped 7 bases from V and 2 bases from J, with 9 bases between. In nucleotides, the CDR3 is TGTGCCAGTAATCCTAGCCCCTACAATGAGCAGTTCTTC. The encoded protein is CASNPSPYNEQFF. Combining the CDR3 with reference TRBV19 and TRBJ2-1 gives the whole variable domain DGGITQSPKYLFRKEGQNVTLSCEQNLNHDAMYWYRQDPGQGLRLIYYSQIVNDFQKGDIAEGYSVSREKKESFPLTVTSAQKNPTAFYLCASNPSPYNEQFFGPGTRLTVL.

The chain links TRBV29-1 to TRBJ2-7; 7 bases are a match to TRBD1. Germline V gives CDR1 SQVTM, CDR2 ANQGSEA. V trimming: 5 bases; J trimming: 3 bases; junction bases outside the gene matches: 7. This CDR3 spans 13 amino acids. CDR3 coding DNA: TGCAGCGTTTATACAGGGGCCAACTACGAGCAGTACTTC. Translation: CSVYTGANYEQYF.

The CDR3: CASSHLSGPYEQYF. CDR3 DNA: TGTGCCAGCAGCCACCTGAGCGGGCCCTACGAGCAGTACTTC. The chain joins TRBV14 to TRBJ2-7; TRBD2 might be the D (6 bases). Between the trimmed V and J ends, which lost 3 bases and 2 bases, there was a span of 11 bases. Germline values: CDR1 SGHDN, CDR2 FVKESK. This CDR3 has 14 residues.

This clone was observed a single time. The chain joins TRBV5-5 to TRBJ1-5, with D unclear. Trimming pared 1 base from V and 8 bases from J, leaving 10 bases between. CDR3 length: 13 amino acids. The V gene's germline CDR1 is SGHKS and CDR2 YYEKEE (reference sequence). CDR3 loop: CASSLKLLEPQHF. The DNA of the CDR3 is TGTGCCAGCAGCTTGAAGCTCTTGGAGCCCCAGCATTTT.

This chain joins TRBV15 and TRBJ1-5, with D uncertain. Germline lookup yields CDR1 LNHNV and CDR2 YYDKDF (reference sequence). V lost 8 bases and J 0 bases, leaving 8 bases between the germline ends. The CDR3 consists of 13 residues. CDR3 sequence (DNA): TGTGCCACCCAGGCTTATAGCAATCAGCCCCAGCATTTT. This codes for CATQAYSNQPQHF.

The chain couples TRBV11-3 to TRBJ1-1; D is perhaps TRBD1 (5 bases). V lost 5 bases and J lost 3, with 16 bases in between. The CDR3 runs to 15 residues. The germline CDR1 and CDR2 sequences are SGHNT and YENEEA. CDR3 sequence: CASSRRSGGHTEAFF. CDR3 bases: TGTGCCAGCAGCCGGAGGTCCGGGGGACACACTGAAGCTTTCTTT. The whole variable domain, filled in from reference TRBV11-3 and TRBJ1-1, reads EAGVVQSPRYKIIEKKQPVAFWCNPISGHNTLYWYLQNLGQGPELLIRYENEEAVDDSQLPKDRFSAERLKGVDSTLKIQPAELGDSAVYLCASSRRSGGHTEAFFGQGTRLTVV.

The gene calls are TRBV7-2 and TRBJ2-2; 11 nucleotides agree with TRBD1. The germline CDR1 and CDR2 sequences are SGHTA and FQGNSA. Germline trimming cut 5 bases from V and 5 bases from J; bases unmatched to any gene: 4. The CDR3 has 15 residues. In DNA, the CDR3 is TGTGCCAGCAGCCGGGGGACAGGGGGAACCGGGGAGCTGTTTTTT. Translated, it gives CASSRGTGGTGELFF. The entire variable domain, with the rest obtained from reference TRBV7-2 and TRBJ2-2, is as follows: GAGVSQSPSNKVTEKGKDVELRCDPISGHTALYWYRQSLGQGLEFLIYFQGNSAPDKSGLPSDRFSAERTGGSVSTLTIQRTQQEDSAVYLCASSRGTGGTGELFFGEGSRLTVL.

CDR3 region: CASRTDTGVRNTEAFF. DNA of the CDR3: TGTGCCAGCAGGACTGATACAGGGGTCCGGAACACTGAAGCTTTCTTT. The chain has TRBV2 and TRBJ1-1; 7 bases match TRBD1. The V segment lost 6 bases and the J segment 1 base; nucleotides outside the gene matches: 11. The CDR3 contains 16 residues. Germline V lookup: CDR1 SNHLY, CDR2 FYNNEI.

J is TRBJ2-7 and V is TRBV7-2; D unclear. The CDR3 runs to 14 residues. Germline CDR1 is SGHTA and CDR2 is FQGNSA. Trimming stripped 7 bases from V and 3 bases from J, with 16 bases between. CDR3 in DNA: TGTGCCAGCAACCCTAGTGCCAGCATCTACGAGCAGTACTTC. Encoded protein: CASNPSASIYEQYF. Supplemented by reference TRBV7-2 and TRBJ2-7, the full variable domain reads GAGVSQSPSNKVTEKGKDVELRCDPISGHTALYWYRQSLGQGLEFLIYFQGNSAPDKSGLPSDRFSAERTGGSVSTLTIQRTQQEDSAVYLCASNPSASIYEQYFGPGTRLTVT.

CDR3 sequence reads: CASSDKGSGMYEQYF. The DNA of the CDR3 is TGTGCCAGCAGCGATAAGGGTTCGGGAATGTACGAGCAGTACTTC. The V call is TRBV7-9, the J call TRBJ2-7; TRBD2 might be the D (5 bases). Germline V gene sequence: CDR1 SEHNR, CDR2 FQNEAQ (reference sequence). The germline V and J ends were trimmed by 5 bases and 4 bases, with 18 bases remaining between them. The length of the CDR3 is 15 residues.